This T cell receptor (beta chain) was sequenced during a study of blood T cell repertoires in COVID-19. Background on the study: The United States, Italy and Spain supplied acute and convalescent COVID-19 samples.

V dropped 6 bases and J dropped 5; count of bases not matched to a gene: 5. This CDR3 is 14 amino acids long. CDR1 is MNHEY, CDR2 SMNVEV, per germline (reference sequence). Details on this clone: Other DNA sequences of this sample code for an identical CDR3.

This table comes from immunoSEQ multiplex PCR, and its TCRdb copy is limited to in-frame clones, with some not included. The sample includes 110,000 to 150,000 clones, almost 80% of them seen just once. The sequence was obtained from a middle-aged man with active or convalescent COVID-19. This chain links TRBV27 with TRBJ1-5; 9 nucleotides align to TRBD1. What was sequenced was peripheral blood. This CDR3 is CASRTGGRHQPQHF. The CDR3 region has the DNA TGTGCCAGCAGGACAGGGGGGAGGCATCAGCCCCAGCATTTT.